These 26 T cell receptor beta chains were all obtained from the same sample, sequenced in a study of control samples from healthy donors and cancer patients. Using immunoSEQ multiplex PCR, the repertoire was profiled, and TCRdb retains in-frame clones only, with some absent. The table lists roughly 55,000 clones, 90% to 96% of them singletons. Specimen: blood. These receptors were collected from a woman in her late teens or twenties in good health.

This rearrangement joins TRBV4-3 to TRBJ2-7, with D perhaps given as TRBD1 or TRBD2 (5 bases each). CDR3 length: 14 residues. The V gene lost 4 bases and the J gene lost 2 bases, with 12 bases spanning the gap. Germline V gene sequence: CDR1 LGHNA, CDR2 YSLEER. This chain's CDR3 is CASSLERGAYEQYF. As DNA, the CDR3 is TGCGCCAGCAGCCTCGAGAGGGGCGCCTACGAGCAGTACTTC.

This sequence joins TRBV6-5 and TRBJ1-2, with D maybe TRBD1 (6 bases). The CDR3 is 13 residues long. The ends were cut back, 6 bases at V and 8 bases at J, with 16 bases in the middle. Germline CDR1 reads MNHEY; CDR2 reads SVGAGI. CDR3 in amino acids: CASRRGKMEGYTF. As DNA, the CDR3 is TGTGCCAGCAGAAGGGGGAAGATGGAGGGCTACACCTTC.

This rearrangement joins TRBV7-3 to TRBJ1-1; no clear D. The germline V and J ends were trimmed by 3 bases and 1 base, with 6 bases remaining between them. From germline, CDR1 is SGHTA and CDR2 FQGTGA. This CDR3 has 13 amino acids. The CDR3 loop is CASSLLTNTEAFF. In DNA form, the CDR3 reads TGTGCCAGCAGCTTGTTAACGAACACTGAAGCTTTCTTT. Variable domain in full (rest from reference TRBV7-3 and TRBJ1-1): GAGVSQTPSNKVTEKGKYVELRCDPISGHTALYWYRQSLGQGPEFLIYFQGTGAADDSGLPNDRFFAVRPEGSVSTLKIQRTERGDSAVYLCASSLLTNTEAFFGQGTRLTVV.

The V gene is TRBV2, the J gene TRBJ2-3; possible D gene TRBD1, 5 bases. The CDR3 has 13 residues. The germline V and J ends were trimmed by 9 bases and 0 bases, with 10 bases remaining between them. Per the germline V gene, CDR1 is SNHLY and CDR2 is FYNNEI. The CDR3 region is CARYKGSTDTQYF. The CDR3 DNA reads TGTGCCAGATATAAGGGGAGCACAGATACGCAGTATTTT.

The V gene is TRBV2, the J gene TRBJ1-5; the match to TRBD1 covers 10 bases. The J segment lost 4 bases and the V segment lost 3 bases, leaving 9 bases of the junction unmatched. This CDR3 contains 17 residues. Looked up from germline, CDR1 is SNHLY and CDR2 is FYNNEI. The CDR3 reads CASSDRFGGQGNQPQHF. CDR3 nucleotide sequence: TGTGCCAGCAGTGATCGGTTTGGGGGACAGGGGAATCAGCCCCAGCATTTT.

As concerns this clone: One end of the junction fails to match germline, which may point to a read error. The CDR3 region is CSVGQGGPF. CDR3 bases: TGCAGCGTGGGACAGGGAGGGCCCTTC. The chain carries TRBV29-1 and TRBJ1-2, with 9 positions matching TRBD1. The length of the CDR3 is 9 residues. Germline lookup yields CDR1 SQVTM and CDR2 ANQGSEA.

J is TRBJ1-1 and V is TRBV12-3 or TRBV12-4, with D possibly being TRBD1 (5 bases). The V end lost 3 bases, the J end lost 7 bases, and 12 bases lay between the germline ends. The CDR3 consists of 13 residues. The CDR3 coding sequence is TGTGCCAGCAGTTTCGCAGGGTTCGGTGAAGCTTTCTTT. This encodes CASSFAGFGEAFF.

The chain carries TRBV27 and TRBJ1-1; 7 positions agree with TRBD1. J gave up 11 bases and V 5 bases, and 11 bases lay outside the gene matches. Germline V gene sequence: CDR1 MNHEY, CDR2 SMNVEV (reference sequence). The CDR3 is 13 amino acids. The CDR3: CASSKNRGGLAFF. In DNA, the CDR3 is TGTGCCAGCAGTAAGAACAGGGGCGGTCTGGCTTTCTTT.

This CDR3 reads CASSLPGSSYEQYF. CDR3 sequence (DNA): TGTGCCAGCAGCTTACCGGGGTCGTCCTACGAGCAGTACTTC. This chain connects TRBV7-2 to TRBJ2-7; D perhaps matches TRBD2 (5 bases). The V end lost 2 bases, the J end lost 1 base, and 9 bases lay between the germline ends. The CDR3 is 14 residues long. CDR1 and CDR2 (germline): SGHTA, FQGNSA.

The chain employs TRBV18 and TRBJ1-1, with 10 bases lining up with TRBD1. The CDR3 is 14 amino acids. Germline V gives CDR1 KGHSH, CDR2 LQKENI. The V gene end was trimmed by 5 bases and the J gene end by 7 bases; junction bases not matched to a gene: 7. The CDR3 here is CASSRGGQGNEAFF. CDR3 DNA sequence: TGTGCCAGCTCAAGGGGGGGACAGGGGAATGAAGCTTTCTTT. Full variable domain (missing parts from reference TRBV18 and TRBJ1-1): NAGVMQNPRHLVRRRGQEARLRCSPMKGHSHVYWYRQLPEEGLKFMVYLQKENIIDESGMPKERFSAEFPKEGPSILRIQQVVRGDSAAYFCASSRGGQGNEAFFGQGTRLTVV.

This clone appeared once. The CDR3 DNA is TGTGCCAGCAGTGCCCAGACTAGCGGGCACACAGATACGCAGTATTTT. Protein sequence: CASSAQTSGHTDTQYF. This sequence joins TRBV6-4 and TRBJ2-3; TRBD2 aligns across 10 bases. The germline V gene encodes CDR1 MRHNA and CDR2 SNTAGT. Trimming cost V 4 bases and J 2 bases; bases outside gene matches: 6. The CDR3 has 16 amino acids.

The chain couples TRBV6-5 to TRBJ1-2; D is unresolved. The CDR3 is made up of 10 amino acids. The germline CDR1 and CDR2 sequences are MNHEY and SVGAGI. V lost 8 bases, J lost 8 bases, and 9 bases lay in between. The CDR3 nucleotides are TGTGCCAGCTCTCAGGAAGGCTACACCTTC. This sequence encodes CASSQEGYTF.

The chain uses TRBV4-1 and TRBJ1-1; tentative D call: TRBD1 (5 bases). Per germline, CDR1 MGHRA and CDR2 YSYEKL. V shed 4 bases and J shed 5 bases, with 11 bases lying between them. The CDR3 sequence is 13 residues long. The CDR3 sequence: CASSPLGETEAFF. The CDR3 nucleotides read TGCGCCAGCAGCCCTCTAGGGGAGACTGAAGCTTTCTTT.

The gene calls are TRBV4-1 and TRBJ1-3; unclear D gene. Trimming shortened V by 1 base and J by 4 bases, and 11 bases separated the two germline ends. CDR3 length equals 15 residues. Germline lookup yields CDR1 MGHRA and CDR2 YSYEKL. The CDR3, as DNA: TGCGCCAGCAGCCAAGTCCATACCCCCGGAAACACCATATATTTT. Translated, it gives CASSQVHTPGNTIYF.

The chain carries TRBV9 and TRBJ2-6; weak D call: TRBD2 (7 bases). CDR3 length: 19 amino acids. The germline V and J ends were trimmed by 0 bases and 2 bases, with 18 bases remaining between them. Germline assignment: CDR1 SGDLS and CDR2 YYNGEE. The CDR3 protein is CASSVAGVGEGAGANVLTF. The CDR3 nucleotides read TGTGCCAGCAGCGTAGCTGGAGTGGGGGAGGGGGCTGGGGCCAACGTCCTGACTTTC. The full variable domain, rest sourced from reference TRBV9 and TRBJ2-6, is DSGVTQTPKHLITATGQRVTLRCSPRSGDLSVYWYQQSLDQGLQFLIQYYNGEERAKGNILERFSAQQFPDLHSELNLSSLELGDSALYFCASSVAGVGEGAGANVLTFGAGSRLTVL.

The V and J genes are TRBV19 and TRBJ1-2; possibly TRBD1 for D (5 bases). Trimming took 4 bases from V and 5 from J, leaving 8 bases between them. This CDR3 spans 12 amino acids. CDR1 is LNHDA, CDR2 SQIVND, per germline (reference sequence). The chain's CDR3 is CASSRDVYGYTF. The CDR3 DNA reads TGTGCCAGTAGTAGGGACGTATATGGCTACACCTTC.

This clone was seen only once. The CDR3 nucleotides are TGTGCCAGCAGTGAAGCGGCCCACGGACAGGGGGTCAGGACAGATACGCAGTATTTT. This sequence encodes CASSEAAHGQGVRTDTQYF. The chain employs TRBV2 and TRBJ2-3, with 10 bases matching TRBD1. Germline CDR1 is SNHLY and CDR2 is FYNNEI. Trimming took 0 bases from V and 3 from J; bases not matched to a gene: 12. There are 19 residues in the CDR3. The variable domain in full, with the rest retrieved from reference TRBV2 and TRBJ2-3, is EPEVTQTPSHQVTQMGQEVILRCVPISNHLYFYWYRQILGQKVEFLVSFYNNEISEKSEIFDDQFSVERPDGSNFTLKIRSTKLEDSAMYFCASSEAAHGQGVRTDTQYFGPGTRLTVL.

Concerning this clone: Other DNA sequences within the sample encode an identical CDR3. The V and J genes are TRBV5-6 and TRBJ1-2; D is possibly TRBD1 (5 bases). The V end was cut by 4 bases, the J end by 5 bases, with 12 bases between. Per the germline V gene, CDR1 is SGHDT and CDR2 is YYEEEE. The CDR3 is 13 residues long. In DNA form, the CDR3 reads TGTGCCAGCAGCGCCAGGGCTACGTATGGCTACACCTTC. Encoded protein: CASSARATYGYTF.

The J gene is TRBJ1-5, the V gene TRBV5-6; D unclear. The V gene's germline CDR1 is SGHDT and CDR2 YYEEEE. Trimming left V 2 bases short and J 6 bases short, with 6 bases between. The CDR3 contains 12 residues. For the CDR3, the DNA is TGTGCCAGCAGCTTATGGAGTCAGCCCCAGCATTTT. Its translation is CASSLWSQPQHF.

The V gene is TRBV5-5, the J gene TRBJ1-2; TRBD1 agrees at 7 bases. V shed 5 bases, J shed 4 bases, and the junction held 8 bases outside the gene matches. The germline V gene encodes CDR1 SGHKS and CDR2 YYEKEE (reference sequence). This CDR3 region has 14 residues. DNA for the CDR3: TGTGCCAGCAGTCCCGGGACAGAATCCTATGGCTACACCTTC. Translated, it gives CASSPGTESYGYTF.

This clone was detected a few times. The V call is TRBV5-4, the J call TRBJ2-5; D assignment may be TRBD1 or TRBD2 (6 bases each). The ends were cut back, 4 bases at V and 4 bases at J, with 17 bases in the middle. CDR1 and CDR2 (germline): SGHNT, YYREEE (reference sequence). The CDR3 is 15 residues long. The CDR3 bases are TGTGCCAGCAGCCCCCGTCAAGGGGGAGGAGAGACCCAGTACTTC. Its protein is CASSPRQGGGETQYF.

V and J are TRBV15 and TRBJ2-7, with 7 bases aligning to TRBD1. The CDR3 loop spans 14 amino acids. V lost 4 bases to trimming and J lost 4 bases; unmatched junction nucleotides: 7. CDR1 and CDR2 from the germline V gene are LNHNV and YYDKDF (reference sequence). As DNA, the CDR3 is TGTGCCACCAGCAAAGGGACAGCGTTATACGAGCAGTACTTC. Protein: CATSKGTALYEQYF.

V is TRBV6-2 or TRBV6-3 and J is TRBJ2-2, with a possible D match to TRBD1 (5 bases). CDR1 and CDR2 (germline): MNHEY, SVGEGT. The CDR3 extends over 15 amino acids. V lost 5 bases to trimming and J lost 5 bases, with 15 bases between them. The CDR3 nucleotides are TGTGCCAGCAGTCCCCGAGTCAGGGTAACCGGGGAGCTGTTTTTT. It is translated as CASSPRVRVTGELFF.

The rearrangement uses TRBV7-2 and TRBJ1-2; the match to TRBD1 covers 9 bases. CDR3 length: 13 amino acids. Losses at the gene ends were 4 bases for V and 7 bases for J; bases not matched to a gene: 4. Germline V lookup: CDR1 SGHTA, CDR2 FQGNSA. In nucleotides, the CDR3 is TGTGCCAGCAGCTACAGGGACAGGGTTGGCTACACCTTC. It encodes CASSYRDRVGYTF.

The chain joins TRBV30 to TRBJ1-1; D not certain. Germline loops: CDR1 GTSNPN, CDR2 SVGIG (reference sequence). V was clipped by 0 bases and J by 7 bases, with 9 bases between them. The CDR3 loop spans 12 amino acids. The CDR3, as DNA: TGTGCCTGGAGTGTAGGAACAGTTGAAGCTTTCTTT. Translated, it gives CAWSVGTVEAFF.

V gene TRBV3-1 (or the pseudogene TRBV3-2) combines with J gene TRBJ2-2, with a tentative D call TRBD1 (6 bases). Germline assignment: CDR1 LGHDT and CDR2 YNNKEL (reference sequence). The CDR3 length is 15 residues. Trimming took 3 bases from V and 6 from J, leaving 14 bases between them. The CDR3 DNA reads TGTGCCAGCAGCCATCAATTTAGGGGGTCCGGGGAGCTGTTTTTT. Translation: CASSHQFRGSGELFF.